These T cell receptor beta chains were read from a single sample in a study of T cell changes during pregnancy in multiple sclerosis. This table comes from immunoSEQ multiplex PCR, and its TCRdb copy is limited to in-frame clones, with some not included. This table has some 47,000 clones, about 95% appearing once. The material was peripheral blood, obtained in the second trimester of pregnancy. These receptors were collected from a female donor with multiple sclerosis, enrolled in a pregnancy study. Each CDR3 is given with its conserved first and last residue. A D gene is named only where the DNA matches it firmly. For some rows the clone size is stated as once, few or many, or as a class when expanded; others skip it.

>NA|NA|TRBV11-3|TRBJ2-7
TGTGCCAGCAGCCCCGACCGGGGGGCAAGTATCTACGAGCAGTACTTC
CASSPDRGASIYEQYF
>NA|NA|TRBV5-6|TRBJ1-2
TGTGCCAGCAGCTTCCCACAGGGTGATGGCTACACCTTC
CASSFPQGDGYTF
>TRBD1|NA|TRBV19|TRBJ1-2
TGTGCCAGTAGTATAGAGGACAGGGTGAGAAACTATGGCTACACCTTC
CASSIEDRVRNYGYTF
>NA|NA|TRBV5-1|TRBJ2-1
TGCGCCAGCAGCTTAGAGGGAATTTACAATGAGCAGTTCTTC
CASSLEGIYNEQFF
>NA|NA|TRBV6-1|TRBJ1-5
TGTGCCAGCAGTGCCAATAGCAATCAGCCCCAGCATTTT
CASSANSNQPQHF
>NA|NA|TRBV7-2|TRBJ2-3
TGTGCCAGCAGCTTAGAGGAGCGGACGCAGTATTTT
CASSLEERTQYF
>TRBD1|NA|TRBV4-2|TRBJ1-2
TGTGCCAGCAGCCAGACAGGGGGGAAGGAGTATGGCTACACCTTC
CASSQTGGKEYGYTF
>NA|NA|TRBV28|TRBJ1-2
TGTGCCAGCAGTTTACAGGGATACTATGGCTACACCTTC
CASSLQGYYGYTF
>NA|NA|TRBV13|TRBJ1-2
TGTGCCAGCAGCTTGAAGGGGATATACTATGGCTACACCTTC
CASSLKGIYYGYTF
>NA|NA|TRBV11-1|TRBJ1-2
TGTGCCAGCAGCGGATGGACAGCCGACGCCTATGGCTACACCTTC
CASSGWTADAYGYTF
>TRBD1|NA|TRBV18|TRBJ2-7
TGTGCCAGCTCCCACGGACAGGGGCTCTCCTACGAGCAGTACTTC
CASSHGQGLSYEQYF
>NA|NA|TRBV19|TRBJ2-6
TGTGCCAGTAGTATAGCGGCGCTAGTGGCCAACGTCCTGACTTTC
CASSIAALVANVLTF
>TRBD1|few|TRBV9|TRBJ2-7
TGTGCCAGCAGCCTAGGGACAGTGACCTACGAGCAGTACTTC
CASSLGTVTYEQYF